This passage covers 16 T cell receptor beta chains from one sample sequenced in a study of blood T cell repertoires in COVID-19 (dated by TCRdb to about 2020). Library prep was done by the immunoSEQ multiplex PCR assay. TCRdb mirrors the immuneACCESS table, restricted to in-frame sequences. Some clones are absent from its copies; in checked studies, under half trace to an unresolved V gene, and the reason for the others is unknown. For this sample the table gives 95,000 to 110,000 clones, of which over 70% were detected only once. The ten most abundant clones make up about an eighth of the sample. Sequenced input: peripheral blood. The receptors come from a human donor in a cohort sampled during active or convalescent COVID-19.

V is TRBV5-1 and J is TRBJ1-2; D might be TRBD1 (5 bases). Germline V gene sequence: CDR1 SGHRS, CDR2 YFSETQ. This CDR3 contains 13 residues. V lost 2 bases and J lost 4, with 9 bases in between. CDR3 nucleotides: TGCGCCAGCAGCTTTTGGGGCGCCTATGGCTACACCTTC. This codes for CASSFWGAYGYTF.

The rearrangement links TRBV19 to TRBJ1-2; tentatively, D is TRBD1 (6 bases). This CDR3 region has 14 residues. Germline-derived CDR1 and CDR2 are LNHDA and SQIVND (reference sequence). V was pared by 5 bases and J by 5 bases, with 15 bases between. Here the CDR3 reads CASSDPDSIYGYTF. In DNA form, the CDR3 reads TGTGCCAGTAGTGACCCGGACAGTATATATGGCTACACCTTC.

This rearrangement joins TRBV29-1 to TRBJ2-5; TRBD2 matches 11 bases. The V and J ends lost 7 bases and 4 bases, in that order; junction bases with no gene match: 11. This CDR3 is built from 15 residues. CDR1 is SQVTM and CDR2 is ANQGSEA in the germline V gene. The CDR3 region is CSGAIGTSGVETQYF. The CDR3 DNA sequence: TGCAGCGGTGCCATCGGGACTAGCGGCGTAGAGACCCAGTACTTC.

The chain uses TRBV6-5 and TRBJ1-2, with unresolved D. The V end was cut by 6 bases, the J end by 5 bases, with 13 bases between. Germline CDR1 MNHEY, CDR2 SVGAGI. The CDR3 is made up of 13 amino acids. In DNA form, the CDR3 reads TGTGCCAGCAGCCTAGGCCCCTCTTATGGCTACACCTTC. Residues: CASSLGPSYGYTF.

V usage is TRBV5-4 and J usage is TRBJ2-3; 10 bases are shared with TRBD2. V was pared by 0 bases and J by 4 bases, with 5 bases of the junction left unmatched. In germline, CDR1 is SGHNT, CDR2 YYREEE (reference sequence). CDR3 length: 16 amino acids. The CDR3 here is CASSLGAGGPSDTQYF. CDR3 DNA: TGTGCCAGCAGCTTGGGAGCGGGGGGGCCGTCAGATACGCAGTATTTT.

The chain joins TRBV11-1 to TRBJ1-6, with D uncertain. The CDR3 is made up of 13 amino acids. CDR1 and CDR2 from the germline V gene are SGHAT and FQDESV (reference sequence). Trimming shortened V by 3 bases and J by 9 bases, and 9 bases separated the two germline ends. The CDR3 nucleotides are TGTGCCAGCAGCTTGGAGGGTTTTTCACCCCTCCACTTT. It yields the protein CASSLEGFSPLHF.

J is TRBJ1-4 and V is TRBV7-2, with TRBD1 matching 7 bases. The ends lost 6 bases at V and 5 bases at J; junction bases unmatched: 3. The CDR3 loop spans 13 amino acids. The germline V gene has CDR1 SGHTA and CDR2 FQGNSA. The CDR3 DNA reads TGTGCCAGCAGGAAAGGGGGCAATGAAAAACTGTTTTTT. Its protein product is CASRKGGNEKLFF.

The chain employs TRBV5-5 and TRBJ1-5, with TRBD1 identical over 9 bases. This CDR3 region has 16 residues. The germline V gene encodes CDR1 SGHKS and CDR2 YYEKEE (reference sequence). V trimming: 0 bases; J trimming: 6 bases; junction bases outside the gene matches: 7. The chain's CDR3 is CASSLGDRDSIQPQHF. CDR3 DNA sequence: TGTGCCAGCAGCTTGGGGGACAGGGACTCCATTCAGCCCCAGCATTTT.

J is TRBJ1-5 and V is TRBV18, with 7 positions matching TRBD1. The CDR3 extends over 15 amino acids. J was trimmed by 2 bases and V by 4 bases; bases with no gene match: 5. Per the germline V gene, CDR1 is KGHSH and CDR2 is LQKENI. The CDR3 spells CASSLTGEGNQPQHF. CDR3 nucleotides: TGTGCCAGCTCACTCACAGGGGAAGGCAATCAGCCCCAGCATTTT.

V is TRBV6-6 and J is TRBJ1-5; no firm D call. V was trimmed by 7 bases and J by 2 bases, leaving 15 bases between them. The CDR3 extends over 15 amino acids. CDR1 and CDR2 from the germline V gene are MNHNY and SVGAGI (reference sequence). CDR3 coding DNA: TGTGCCAGCATTCTTACCCCCAGCGGCAATCAGCCCCAGCATTTT. Amino acids: CASILTPSGNQPQHF.

V and J are TRBV5-8 and TRBJ1-5; D is unclear. V lost 0 bases and J lost 5, with 9 bases in between. The CDR3 is 14 amino acids. Germline V gene data show CDR1 as SGHTS and CDR2 as YDEGEE. CDR3 DNA: TGTGCCAGCAGCTTGGGACAATCCTATCAGCCCCAGCATTTT. It translates to CASSLGQSYQPQHF. Together with reference TRBV5-8 and TRBJ1-5, the CDR3 gives the full variable domain: EAGVTQSPTHLIKTRGQQATLRCSPISGHTSVYWYQQALGLGLQFLLWYDEGEERNRGNFPPRFSGRQFPNYSSELNVNALELEDSALYLCASSLGQSYQPQHFGDGTRLSIL.

This chain's CDR3 is CASSLRRVGGYTF. DNA of the CDR3: TGTGCCAGCAGTCTCAGGAGGGTAGGTGGCTACACCTTC. The chain employs TRBV2 and TRBJ1-2; D remains unclear. The CDR3 is made up of 13 amino acids. V lost 5 bases and J lost 7, with 14 bases in between. Germline CDR1 reads SNHLY; CDR2 reads FYNNEI.

The chain carries TRBV7-3 and TRBJ2-6; D unclear. The CDR3 has 15 amino acids. V shed 6 bases and J shed 0 bases, with 9 bases lying between them. Germline V lookup: CDR1 SGHTA, CDR2 FQGTGA. CDR3: CASSKYSSGANVLTF. CDR3 DNA sequence: TGTGCCAGCAGTAAGTACAGCTCTGGGGCCAACGTCCTGACTTTC.

This chain uses TRBV19 with TRBJ2-1; a weak D match, TRBD2 (6 bases). Germline V gene sequence: CDR1 LNHDA, CDR2 SQIVND (reference sequence). CDR3 size: 15 residues. The V end lost 4 bases, the J end lost 0 bases, and 10 bases lay between the germline ends. The chain's CDR3 is CASSTGASSYNEQFF. The CDR3 DNA reads TGTGCCAGTAGTACGGGAGCGAGCTCCTACAATGAGCAGTTCTTC.

The chain is built from TRBV7-8 and TRBJ2-7, with D maybe TRBD1 (6 bases). V lost 5 bases, J lost 0 bases, and 14 bases lay in between. CDR3 length: 15 amino acids. Germline V gives CDR1 SGHVS, CDR2 FQNEAQ. CDR3 sequence: CASSPLDSTSYEQYF. The CDR3, as DNA: TGTGCCAGCAGCCCCCTGGACAGTACCTCCTACGAGCAGTACTTC.

J is TRBJ1-1 and V is TRBV11-2; 10 bases fit TRBD1. J was trimmed by 0 bases and V by 3 bases; bases with no gene match: 4. The CDR3 loop spans 16 amino acids. Per the germline V gene, CDR1 is SGHAT and CDR2 is FQNNGV. The CDR3 loop is CASSLTGGRVNTEAFF. The CDR3 DNA is TGTGCCAGCAGCTTGACAGGGGGCCGGGTGAACACTGAAGCTTTCTTT.